This T cell receptor (beta chain) was documented in a study of neurological immune-mediated disorders. Study summary: Of the multiple sclerosis patients, 34 in total, some 30 were relapsing-remitting and 3 were secondary progressive. The study, taken as a whole, reports: CDR3 amino acid sequences of expanded clones were not shared across subjects, a result suggesting private repertoires in all groups.

This CDR3 is 12 amino acids long. V gave up 2 bases and J gave up 3 bases, with 8 bases separating them. The germline V gene encodes CDR1 DFQATT and CDR2 SNEGSKA (reference sequence). 5'RACE with 10-nucleotide random UMIs produced the cDNA. TCRdb re-called the 5' RACE reads through MiXCR, storing one row per CDR3 protein. The sample has around 67,000 distinct CDR3 sequences; approximately 5.2% are singletons. Unsorted libraries were prepared from 2 million PBMCs that had been stored at -80 C. This clonotype was observed at least ten times. The antigen is unknown. The chain recombines TRBV20-1 with TRBJ2-7; tentatively, D is TRBD2 (6 bases). The sample taken for sequencing was PBMCs. The clonotype originates from a man between 18 and 29 years old with multiple sclerosis. CDR3 loop: CSARREHYEQYF. The CDR3 nucleotides are TGCAGTGCTAGACGGGAGCACTACGAGCAGTACTTC.